Below are 4 T cell receptor beta chains sequenced from a single sample in a study of a mutant IDH1 vaccine in newly diagnosed glioma. Time point in this sample: week 35, safety follow-up. The investigators gave 300 ug of mutant IDH1 20-mer peptide in each vaccine dose, together with topical imiquimod. Their target antigens are unknown. Profiled with immunoSEQ multiplex PCR; TCRdb holds only in-frame clones, not every one. The sample has just over 65,000 clones; roughly 84% are singletons. The material sequenced was PBMCs, taken from a glioma patient whose treatment included an IDH1 peptide vaccine. These receptor sequences come from a young man with glioma.

This chain links TRBV2 with TRBJ2-7, with D perhaps TRBD1 (5 bases). From germline, CDR1 is SNHLY and CDR2 FYNNEI. The CDR3 is made up of 15 amino acids. V was trimmed by 2 bases and J by 4 bases, leaving 15 bases between them. CDR3 nucleotide sequence: TGTGCCAGCAGTGAAAACCAGGGCAGACCATACGAGCAGTACTTC. Translated: CASSENQGRPYEQYF.

The CDR3 DNA sequence: TGTGCCATCAGTGATGGAGGGGCGGCCTACTCTGGAGGGCAGTTCTTC. Translated, it gives CAISDGGAAYSGGQFF. The chain carries TRBV10-3 and TRBJ2-1, with D maybe TRBD2 (6 bases). The CDR3 covers 16 residues. Germline V gene sequence: CDR1 ENHRY, CDR2 SYGVKD. Deletions cut 3 bases from V and 12 bases from J, with 24 bases between.

This clone appeared once. The CDR3 region is CASSLGPGIVDTQYF. DNA for the CDR3: TGTGCCAGCAGTTTAGGTCCAGGGATAGTAGATACGCAGTATTTT. This rearrangement joins TRBV27 to TRBJ2-3; tentatively, D is TRBD1 (5 bases). The CDR3 is 15 residues long. V gave up 2 bases and J gave up 5 bases, with 14 bases separating them. CDR1 and CDR2 from the germline V gene are MNHEY and SMNVEV (reference sequence).

The V and J genes are TRBV9 and TRBJ1-4; D remains unclear. CDR1 is SGDLS, CDR2 YYNGEE, per germline. The CDR3 covers 15 residues. With 0 bases removed from V and 5 bases from J, the gap between germline ends came to 11 bases. This CDR3 reads CASSVGWRSNEKLFF. CDR3 bases: TGTGCCAGCAGCGTAGGATGGCGAAGCAATGAAAAACTGTTTTTT.